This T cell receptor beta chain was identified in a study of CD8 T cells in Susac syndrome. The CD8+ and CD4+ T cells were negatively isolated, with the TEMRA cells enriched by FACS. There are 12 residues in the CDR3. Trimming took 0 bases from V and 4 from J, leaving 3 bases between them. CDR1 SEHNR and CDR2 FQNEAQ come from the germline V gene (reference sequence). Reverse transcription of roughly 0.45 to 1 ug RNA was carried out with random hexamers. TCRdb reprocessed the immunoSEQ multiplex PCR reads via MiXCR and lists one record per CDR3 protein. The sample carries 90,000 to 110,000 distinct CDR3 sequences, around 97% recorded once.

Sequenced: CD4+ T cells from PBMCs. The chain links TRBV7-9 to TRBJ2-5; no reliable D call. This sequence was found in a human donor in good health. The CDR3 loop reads CASSLAVETQYF. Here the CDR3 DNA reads TGTGCCAGCAGCTTAGCTGTAGAGACCCAGTACTTC.